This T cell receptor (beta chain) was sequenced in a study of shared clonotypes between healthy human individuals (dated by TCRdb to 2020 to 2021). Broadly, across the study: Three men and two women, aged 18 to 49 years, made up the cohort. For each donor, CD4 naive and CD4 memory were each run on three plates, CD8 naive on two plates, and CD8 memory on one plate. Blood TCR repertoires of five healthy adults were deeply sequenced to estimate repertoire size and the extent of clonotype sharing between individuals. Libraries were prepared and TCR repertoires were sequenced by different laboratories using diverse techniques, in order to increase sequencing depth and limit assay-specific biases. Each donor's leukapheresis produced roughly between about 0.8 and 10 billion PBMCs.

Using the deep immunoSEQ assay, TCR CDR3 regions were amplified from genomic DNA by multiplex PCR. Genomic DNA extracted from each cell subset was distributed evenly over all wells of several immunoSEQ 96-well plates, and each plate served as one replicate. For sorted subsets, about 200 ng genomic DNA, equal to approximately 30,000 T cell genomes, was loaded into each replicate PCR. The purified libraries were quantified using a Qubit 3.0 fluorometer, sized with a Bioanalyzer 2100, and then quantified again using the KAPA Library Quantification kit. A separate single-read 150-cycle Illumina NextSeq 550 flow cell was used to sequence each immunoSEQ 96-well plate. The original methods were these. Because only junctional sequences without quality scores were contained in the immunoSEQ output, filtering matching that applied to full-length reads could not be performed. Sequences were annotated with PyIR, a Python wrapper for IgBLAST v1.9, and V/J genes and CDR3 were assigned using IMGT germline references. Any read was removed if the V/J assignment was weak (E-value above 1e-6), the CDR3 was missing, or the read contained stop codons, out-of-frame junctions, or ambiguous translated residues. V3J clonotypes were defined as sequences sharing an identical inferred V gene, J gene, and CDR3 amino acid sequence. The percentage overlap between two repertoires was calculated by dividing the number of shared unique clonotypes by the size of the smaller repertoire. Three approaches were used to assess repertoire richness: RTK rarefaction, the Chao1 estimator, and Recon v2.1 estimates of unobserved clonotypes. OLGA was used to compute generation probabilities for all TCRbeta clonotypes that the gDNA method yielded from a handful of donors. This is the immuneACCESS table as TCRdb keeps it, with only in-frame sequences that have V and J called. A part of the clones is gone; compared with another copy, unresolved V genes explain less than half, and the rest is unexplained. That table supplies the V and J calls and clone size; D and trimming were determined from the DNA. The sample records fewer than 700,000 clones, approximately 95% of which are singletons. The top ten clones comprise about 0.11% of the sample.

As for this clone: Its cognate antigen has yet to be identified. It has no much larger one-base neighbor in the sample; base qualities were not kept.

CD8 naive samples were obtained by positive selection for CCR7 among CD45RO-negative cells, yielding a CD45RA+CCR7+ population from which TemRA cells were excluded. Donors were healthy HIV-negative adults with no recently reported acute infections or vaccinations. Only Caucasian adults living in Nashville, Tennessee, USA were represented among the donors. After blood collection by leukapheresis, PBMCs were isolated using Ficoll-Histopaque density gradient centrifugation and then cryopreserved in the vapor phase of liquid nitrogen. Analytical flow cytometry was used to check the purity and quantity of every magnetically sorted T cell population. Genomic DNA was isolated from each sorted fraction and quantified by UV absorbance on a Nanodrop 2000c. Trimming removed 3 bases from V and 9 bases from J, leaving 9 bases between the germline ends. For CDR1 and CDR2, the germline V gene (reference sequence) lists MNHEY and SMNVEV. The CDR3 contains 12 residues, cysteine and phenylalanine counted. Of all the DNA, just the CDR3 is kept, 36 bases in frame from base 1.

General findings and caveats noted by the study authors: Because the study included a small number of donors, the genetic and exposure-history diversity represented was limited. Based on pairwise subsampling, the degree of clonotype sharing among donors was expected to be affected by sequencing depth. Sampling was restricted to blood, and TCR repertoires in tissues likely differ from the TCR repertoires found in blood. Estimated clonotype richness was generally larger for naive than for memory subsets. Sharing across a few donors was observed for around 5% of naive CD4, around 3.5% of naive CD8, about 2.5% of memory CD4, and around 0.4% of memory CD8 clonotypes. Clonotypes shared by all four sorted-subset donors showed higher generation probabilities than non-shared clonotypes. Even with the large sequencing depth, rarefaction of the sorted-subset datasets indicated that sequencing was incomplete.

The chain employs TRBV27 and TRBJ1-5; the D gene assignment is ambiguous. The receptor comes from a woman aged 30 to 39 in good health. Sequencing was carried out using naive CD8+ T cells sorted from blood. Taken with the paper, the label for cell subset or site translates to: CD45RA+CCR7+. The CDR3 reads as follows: CASSFGSGPQHF. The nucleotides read TGTGCCAGCAGTTTCGGGTCGGGGCCCCAGCATTTT.